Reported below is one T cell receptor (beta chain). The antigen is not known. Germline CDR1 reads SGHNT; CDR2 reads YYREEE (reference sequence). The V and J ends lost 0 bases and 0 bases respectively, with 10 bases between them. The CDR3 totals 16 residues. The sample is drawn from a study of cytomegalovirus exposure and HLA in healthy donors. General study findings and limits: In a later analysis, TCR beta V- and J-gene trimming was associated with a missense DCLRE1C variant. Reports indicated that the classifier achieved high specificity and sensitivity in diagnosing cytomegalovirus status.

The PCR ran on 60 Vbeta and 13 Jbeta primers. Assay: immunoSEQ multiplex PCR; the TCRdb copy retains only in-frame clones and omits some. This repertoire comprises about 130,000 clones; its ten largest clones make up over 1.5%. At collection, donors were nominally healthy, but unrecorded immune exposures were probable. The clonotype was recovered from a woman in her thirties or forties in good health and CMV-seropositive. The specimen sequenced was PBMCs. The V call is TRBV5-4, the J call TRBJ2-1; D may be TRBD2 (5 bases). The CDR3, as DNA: TGTGCCAGCAGCTTGGATCCGGGAAGCTCCTACAATGAGCAGTTCTTC. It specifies CASSLDPGSSYNEQFF. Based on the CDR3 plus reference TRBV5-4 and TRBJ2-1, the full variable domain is ETGVTQSPTHLIKTRGQQVTLRCSSQSGHNTVSWYQQALGQGPQFIFQYYREEENGRGNFPPRFSGLQFPNYSSELNVNALELDDSALYLCASSLDPGSSYNEQFFGPGTRLTVL.